This T cell receptor (beta chain) originates from a study of T cell responses to AZD1222 COVID-19 vaccine. Study at large: Investigators merged groups given second doses at roughly 4 or roughly 12 weeks.

The study, taken as a whole, reports: Baseline serostatus was positive in only a handful of AZD1222 recipients. Donor demographics were predominantly white British with a female majority; clonal diversity may be underestimated.

TCRdb's copy holds only in-frame clones and misses some; the assay was immunoSEQ multiplex PCR. Found here are 100,000 to 150,000 clones, about nine tenths of them singletons; the top ten hold about 6%. In the case of this clone: Antigen specificity is unknown.

Per the germline V gene, CDR1 is LNHNV and CDR2 is YYDKDF (reference sequence). V lost 1 base, J lost 0 bases, and 2 bases lay in between. The CDR3 consists of 13 residues. Sequenced here: peripheral blood, sampled on day 0 of AZD1222 vaccination. The chain has TRBV15 and TRBJ2-3; D is undetermined. The receptor comes from an adult in good health. In nucleotides, the CDR3 is TGTGCCACCAGCAGAGGTAGCACAGATACGCAGTATTTT. Its protein product is CATSRGSTDTQYF.